A selection of T cell receptor beta chains follows, all from one sample in a study of memory CD4+ T cells and cytomegalovirus serostatus. Assay: immunoSEQ multiplex PCR; the TCRdb copy retains only in-frame clones and omits some. The sample includes 55,000 to 65,000 clones, about 80% of them seen just once. Material for sequencing was memory CD4+ T cells from blood. The receptors come from an adult in good health and CMV-seronegative. Both conserved end residues are part of each CDR3. D genes are given only for firm matches. Clone size is stated in some rows and not others, as once, few, many or a class when expanded.

j_call: TRBJ2-7; d_call: NA; clone_size: NA; v_call: TRBV18; cdr3_aa: CASSSSEQGKDF; cdr3_nt: TGTGCCAGCTCAAGCTCCGAGCAGGGCAAAGACTTC
j_call: TRBJ1-1; d_call: NA; clone_size: few; v_call: TRBV19; cdr3_aa: CASRQTRDTEAFF; cdr3_nt: TGTGCCAGCCGGCAGACTAGGGACACTGAAGCTTTCTTT
j_call: TRBJ1-2; d_call: TRBD1; clone_size: NA; v_call: TRBV5-6; cdr3_aa: CASSLGGGDGYTF; cdr3_nt: TGTGCCAGCAGCTTGGGAGGGGGCGATGGCTACACCTTC
j_call: TRBJ1-2; d_call: NA; clone_size: few; v_call: TRBV30; cdr3_aa: CAWSVRYGYTF; cdr3_nt: TGTGCCTGGAGTGTACGGTATGGCTACACCTTC
j_call: TRBJ2-5; d_call: NA; clone_size: NA; v_call: TRBV7-2; cdr3_aa: CASSFRYQETQYF; cdr3_nt: TGTGCCAGCAGCTTCCGGTACCAAGAGACCCAGTACTTC
j_call: TRBJ1-3; d_call: NA; clone_size: once; v_call: TRBV29-1; cdr3_aa: CSVEQVAGNTIYF; cdr3_nt: TGCAGCGTAGAACAGGTCGCTGGAAACACCATATATTTT
j_call: TRBJ2-7; d_call: NA; clone_size: NA; v_call: TRBV25-1; cdr3_aa: CASSDTRSYEQYF; cdr3_nt: TGTGCCAGCAGTGACACGCGATCCTACGAGCAGTACTTC
j_call: TRBJ1-5; d_call: NA; clone_size: NA; v_call: TRBV28; cdr3_aa: CAARGAGNQPQHF; cdr3_nt: TGTGCCGCGAGGGGGGCCGGCAATCAGCCCCAGCATTTT
j_call: TRBJ2-1; d_call: TRBD2; clone_size: NA; v_call: TRBV7-2; cdr3_aa: CASILGGVEYNEQFF; cdr3_nt: TGTGCCAGCATTCTTGGGGGGGTGGAATACAATGAGCAGTTCTTC
j_call: TRBJ1-2; d_call: NA; clone_size: NA; v_call: TRBV10-3; cdr3_aa: CAISLQGYGYTF; cdr3_nt: TGTGCCATCAGCTTACAGGGCTATGGCTACACCTTC
j_call: TRBJ1-6; d_call: TRBD1; clone_size: NA; v_call: TRBV13; cdr3_aa: CASSTRTGMSSPLHF; cdr3_nt: TGTGCCAGCAGCACCCGGACAGGGATGAGTTCACCCCTCCACTTT
j_call: TRBJ2-7; d_call: TRBD1; clone_size: few; v_call: TRBV7-9; cdr3_aa: CASSSRTGGYEQYF; cdr3_nt: TGTGCCAGCAGCTCCCGGACAGGGGGCTACGAGCAGTACTTC
j_call: TRBJ2-1; d_call: NA; clone_size: NA; v_call: TRBV10-3; cdr3_aa: CAISRPGNNEQFF; cdr3_nt: TGTGCCATCAGCAGGCCCGGCAACAATGAGCAGTTCTTC
j_call: TRBJ2-2; d_call: NA; clone_size: NA; v_call: TRBV19; cdr3_aa: CASTPWAALNTGELFF; cdr3_nt: TGTGCCAGTACCCCCTGGGCAGCCTTGAACACCGGGGAGCTGTTTTTT
j_call: TRBJ1-5; d_call: NA; clone_size: NA; v_call: TRBV5-8; cdr3_aa: CTSQGRNQPQHF; cdr3_nt: TGCACCTCCCAGGGTAGAAATCAGCCCCAGCATTTT
j_call: TRBJ2-1; d_call: NA; clone_size: NA; v_call: TRBV30; cdr3_aa: CAWSMGWREQFF; cdr3_nt: TGTGCCTGGAGCATGGGATGGCGTGAGCAGTTCTTC
j_call: TRBJ2-1; d_call: TRBD1; clone_size: once; v_call: TRBV30; cdr3_aa: CAWSVPRDRVRALWDEQFF; cdr3_nt: TGTGCCTGGAGTGTACCCCGGGACAGGGTGAGGGCCTTGTGGGATGAGCAGTTCTTC
j_call: TRBJ2-7; d_call: TRBD1; clone_size: NA; v_call: TRBV6-1; cdr3_aa: CASSVQDRGYEQYF; cdr3_nt: TGTGCCAGCAGTGTACAGGACAGGGGCTACGAGCAGTACTTC
j_call: TRBJ1-1; d_call: TRBD1; clone_size: NA; v_call: TRBV28; cdr3_aa: CASIPDRVGKAFF; cdr3_nt: TGTGCCAGCATCCCTGACAGGGTTGGGAAAGCTTTCTTT
j_call: TRBJ1-4; d_call: TRBD1; clone_size: NA; v_call: TRBV7-2; cdr3_aa: CASSLAGTDNEKLFF; cdr3_nt: TGTGCCAGCAGCTTAGCCGGGACAGATAATGAAAAACTGTTTTTT
j_call: TRBJ1-2; d_call: TRBD1; clone_size: NA; v_call: TRBV6-6; cdr3_aa: CASSATGGTNYGYTF; cdr3_nt: TGTGCCAGCAGTGCCACAGGGGGCACGAACTATGGCTACACCTTC
j_call: TRBJ2-5; d_call: TRBD2; clone_size: NA; v_call: TRBV7-2; cdr3_aa: CASSLSLTSGGSETQYF; cdr3_nt: TGTGCCAGCAGCTTATCCCTAACTAGCGGGGGCTCTGAGACCCAGTACTTC
j_call: TRBJ1-2; d_call: NA; clone_size: NA; v_call: TRBV19; cdr3_aa: CASSPAGASGYTF; cdr3_nt: TGTGCCAGTAGCCCCGCGGGGGCCTCTGGCTACACCTTC
j_call: TRBJ2-7; d_call: NA; clone_size: NA; v_call: TRBV4-3; cdr3_aa: CASSQGPGGGQYF; cdr3_nt: TGCGCCAGCAGCCAGGGCCCGGGGGGCGGGCAGTACTTC
j_call: TRBJ1-1; d_call: NA; clone_size: few; v_call: TRBV2; cdr3_aa: CASSEETEAFF; cdr3_nt: TGTGCCAGCAGTGAAGAGACTGAAGCTTTCTTT
j_call: TRBJ1-1; d_call: TRBD1; clone_size: NA; v_call: TRBV28; cdr3_aa: CASGETGMAEAFF; cdr3_nt: TGTGCCAGCGGCGAGACAGGGATGGCTGAAGCTTTCTTT
j_call: TRBJ1-3; d_call: NA; clone_size: NA; v_call: TRBV18; cdr3_aa: CASSPPGTSGNTIYF; cdr3_nt: TGTGCCAGCTCACCACCCGGAACCTCTGGAAACACCATATATTTT
j_call: TRBJ1-6; d_call: NA; clone_size: NA; v_call: TRBV19; cdr3_aa: CASSPAPGGSYNSPLHF; cdr3_nt: TGTGCCAGTAGCCCAGCCCCGGGGGGATCCTATAATTCACCCCTCCACTTT
j_call: TRBJ2-3; d_call: TRBD2; clone_size: once; v_call: TRBV7-2; cdr3_aa: CASSLIGGGATDTQYF; cdr3_nt: TGTGCCAGCAGCTTAATCGGCGGGGGGGCCACAGATACGCAGTATTTT
j_call: TRBJ2-5; d_call: NA; clone_size: NA; v_call: TRBV29-1; cdr3_aa: CSVERGRSRETQYF; cdr3_nt: TGCAGCGTGGAACGGGGACGGTCTAGAGAGACCCAGTACTTC
j_call: TRBJ1-3; d_call: NA; clone_size: NA; v_call: TRBV5-5; cdr3_aa: CASSLGGSGNTIYF; cdr3_nt: TGTGCCAGCAGCTTGGGGGGATCTGGAAACACCATATATTTT
j_call: TRBJ2-3; d_call: TRBD2; clone_size: once; v_call: TRBV7-9; cdr3_aa: CASSLVGGGITDTQYF; cdr3_nt: TGTGCCAGCAGCTTAGTTGGCGGGGGAATCACAGATACGCAGTATTTT
j_call: TRBJ1-5; d_call: NA; clone_size: NA; v_call: TRBV5-4; cdr3_aa: CASSLGGSNQPQHF; cdr3_nt: TGTGCCAGCAGTCTCGGGGGTAGCAATCAGCCCCAGCATTTT
j_call: TRBJ1-4; d_call: TRBD1; clone_size: NA; v_call: TRBV10-3; cdr3_aa: CAITPGGGGKLFF; cdr3_nt: TGTGCCATCACCCCAGGGGGGGGTGGAAAACTGTTTTTT
j_call: TRBJ2-2; d_call: NA; clone_size: NA; v_call: TRBV6-5; cdr3_aa: CASHPGAGTGELFF; cdr3_nt: TGTGCCAGCCATCCAGGGGCCGGCACCGGGGAGCTGTTTTTT
j_call: TRBJ2-7; d_call: NA; clone_size: NA; v_call: TRBV7-7; cdr3_aa: CASSSQVGNEQYF; cdr3_nt: TGTGCTAGCAGCTCACAGGTGGGGAACGAGCAGTACTTC
j_call: TRBJ2-7; d_call: TRBD2; clone_size: NA; v_call: TRBV14; cdr3_aa: CASSQVAGEGSYEQYF; cdr3_nt: TGTGCCAGCAGCCAAGTAGCGGGGGAAGGCTCCTACGAGCAGTACTTC
j_call: TRBJ2-2; d_call: NA; clone_size: NA; v_call: TRBV30; cdr3_aa: CAWIGGLIPSRGELFF; cdr3_nt: TGTGCCTGGATCGGGGGACTGATTCCCTCTCGGGGGGAGCTGTTTTTT
j_call: TRBJ1-3; d_call: TRBD1; clone_size: NA; v_call: TRBV5-1; cdr3_aa: CASSLAQGAGNTIYF; cdr3_nt: TGCGCCAGCAGCTTGGCACAGGGGGCAGGAAACACCATATATTTT
j_call: TRBJ1-6; d_call: TRBD1; clone_size: NA; v_call: TRBV30; cdr3_aa: CAWSVSRTQGAYSPLHF; cdr3_nt: TGTGCCTGGAGTGTATCGAGGACACAGGGGGCTTATTCACCCCTCCACTTT
j_call: TRBJ1-4; d_call: TRBD1; clone_size: NA; v_call: TRBV4-3; cdr3_aa: CASSQIAATGAPNEKLFF; cdr3_nt: TGCGCCAGCAGCCAAATCGCGGCGACAGGGGCCCCTAATGAAAAACTGTTTTTT
j_call: TRBJ1-2; d_call: NA; clone_size: NA; v_call: TRBV5-4; cdr3_aa: CASSQDRFNYGYTF; cdr3_nt: TGTGCCAGCAGCCAGGACCGGTTTAACTATGGCTACACCTTC
j_call: TRBJ1-2; d_call: NA; clone_size: NA; v_call: TRBV18; cdr3_aa: CASSPGEWFYGYTF; cdr3_nt: TGTGCCAGCTCACCAGGGGAGTGGTTCTATGGCTACACCTTC
j_call: TRBJ2-2; d_call: NA; clone_size: NA; v_call: TRBV6-5; cdr3_aa: CASSTGGGTGELFF; cdr3_nt: TGTGCCAGCAGTACAGGGGGGGGCACCGGGGAGCTGTTTTTT
j_call: TRBJ2-6; d_call: NA; clone_size: NA; v_call: TRBV25-1; cdr3_aa: CASSLGSSGANVLTF; cdr3_nt: TGTGCCAGCAGTCTTGGGAGCTCTGGGGCCAACGTCCTGACTTTC
j_call: TRBJ2-7; d_call: NA; clone_size: NA; v_call: TRBV10-3; cdr3_aa: CAISDPGQGKGYEQYF; cdr3_nt: TGTGCCATCAGCGACCCCGGGCAGGGGAAAGGTTACGAGCAGTACTTC
j_call: TRBJ2-5; d_call: TRBD2; clone_size: NA; v_call: TRBV7-2; cdr3_aa: CASSLQSGGGTQYF; cdr3_nt: TGTGCCAGCAGCTTACAGAGCGGGGGCGGAACCCAGTACTTC
j_call: TRBJ2-6; d_call: TRBD1; clone_size: once; v_call: TRBV9; cdr3_aa: CASSRQGANVLTF; cdr3_nt: TGTGCCAGCAGTCGACAGGGAGCCAACGTCCTGACTTTC
j_call: TRBJ2-3; d_call: TRBD2; clone_size: few; v_call: TRBV7-9; cdr3_aa: CASSSRIFSGGAADTQYF; cdr3_nt: TGTGCCAGCAGCAGTAGAATTTTTAGCGGGGGGGCGGCAGATACGCAGTATTTT
j_call: TRBJ2-7; d_call: NA; clone_size: NA; v_call: TRBV5-1; cdr3_aa: CASSLEQGDWNEQYF; cdr3_nt: TGCGCCAGCAGCTTGGAACAGGGCGATTGGAACGAGCAGTACTTC
j_call: TRBJ2-5; d_call: NA; clone_size: NA; v_call: TRBV7-9; cdr3_aa: CASKDSGQETQYF; cdr3_nt: TGTGCCAGCAAGGATTCGGGGCAAGAGACCCAGTACTTC
j_call: TRBJ1-1; d_call: TRBD1; clone_size: NA; v_call: TRBV6-1; cdr3_aa: CASSTRDRAEAFF; cdr3_nt: TGTGCCAGCAGCACCCGGGACAGGGCTGAAGCTTTCTTT
j_call: TRBJ2-3; d_call: TRBD1; clone_size: once; v_call: TRBV5-4; cdr3_aa: CASSLGQGPSTDTQYF; cdr3_nt: TGTGCCAGCAGCTTGGGACAGGGACCCAGCACAGATACGCAGTATTTT
j_call: TRBJ1-1; d_call: TRBD1; clone_size: NA; v_call: TRBV4-3; cdr3_aa: CASSIMGQALTEAFF; cdr3_nt: TGCGCCAGCAGCATAATGGGACAGGCCCTCACTGAAGCTTTCTTT
j_call: TRBJ1-6; d_call: NA; clone_size: NA; v_call: TRBV18; cdr3_aa: CASSPKLSGTNYNSPLHF; cdr3_nt: TGTGCCAGCTCACCGAAACTATCCGGGACAAATTATAATTCACCCCTCCACTTT